The rows below give T cell receptor beta chains drawn from one sample of a study of TIL therapy for anti-PD-1-resistant metastatic lung cancer. Repertoires were generated with immunoSEQ multiplex PCR, while TCRdb's copy carries only in-frame clones and drops some. This table holds over 25,000 clones, 72% found once. The sample in question was tumor tissue, obtained at baseline. The receptors were sampled from a person between 25 and 79 years old with non-small cell lung cancer. Both conserved end residues are part of each CDR3. A D gene is named only where the DNA matches it firmly. A clone size is listed for some rows: how often the clone was seen (once, few, many), or a class if it is expanded.

clone_size: -
d_call: TRBD2
j_call: TRBJ2-1
v_call: TRBV19
cdr3_aa: CASSTLGLAGSYNEQFF
cdr3_nt: TGTGCCAGTAGTACCCTCGGACTAGCGGGGTCATACAATGAGCAGTTCTTC

clone_size: few
d_call: -
j_call: TRBJ2-7
v_call: TRBV11-3
cdr3_aa: CASSSPREQYF
cdr3_nt: TGTGCCAGCAGCTCCCCCCGGGAGCAGTACTTC

clone_size: -
d_call: -
j_call: TRBJ2-5
v_call: TRBV9
cdr3_aa: CASSPTGVETQYF
cdr3_nt: TGTGCCAGCAGCCCGACGGGGGTGGAGACCCAGTACTTC

clone_size: few
d_call: -
j_call: TRBJ1-2
v_call: TRBV4-1
cdr3_aa: CASSQGTVYYGYTF
cdr3_nt: TGCGCCAGCAGCCAAGGCACGGTCTACTATGGCTACACCTTC

clone_size: few
d_call: -
j_call: TRBJ1-6
v_call: TRBV5-1
cdr3_aa: CASSPTGSMKNSPLHF
cdr3_nt: TGCGCCAGCAGCCCCACCGGGTCGATGAAAAATTCACCCCTCCACTTT

clone_size: -
d_call: -
j_call: TRBJ2-6
v_call: TRBV6-4
cdr3_aa: CASSDSLATGANVLTF
cdr3_nt: TGTGCCAGCAGTGACTCGCTAGCAACTGGGGCCAACGTCCTGACTTTC

clone_size: few
d_call: -
j_call: TRBJ1-3
v_call: TRBV6-6
cdr3_aa: CASSYEGSGNTIYF
cdr3_nt: TGTGCCAGCAGTTACGAGGGGTCTGGAAACACCATATATTTT

clone_size: -
d_call: -
j_call: TRBJ1-4
v_call: TRBV7-7
cdr3_aa: CASSPLRATNEKLFF
cdr3_nt: TGTGCCAGCAGCCCCCTCCGCGCAACTAATGAAAAACTGTTTTTT

clone_size: few
d_call: -
j_call: TRBJ1-2
v_call: TRBV19
cdr3_aa: CASSTVYLEGGKGYGYTF
cdr3_nt: TGTGCCAGTAGTACTGTGTATCTAGAAGGGGGAAAGGGCTATGGCTACACCTTC

clone_size: -
d_call: -
j_call: TRBJ1-1
v_call: TRBV11-2
cdr3_aa: CASSFNGNTEAFF
cdr3_nt: TGTGCCAGCAGCTTCAATGGGAACACTGAAGCTTTCTTT

clone_size: -
d_call: -
j_call: TRBJ2-2
v_call: TRBV7-9
cdr3_aa: CASSLGGDGTGELFF
cdr3_nt: TGTGCCAGCAGCCTTGGAGGGGACGGCACCGGGGAGCTGTTTTTT

clone_size: few
d_call: -
j_call: TRBJ2-7
v_call: TRBV11-2
cdr3_aa: CASGQGTVYEQYF
cdr3_nt: TGTGCCAGCGGGCAGGGGACTGTCTACGAGCAGTACTTC